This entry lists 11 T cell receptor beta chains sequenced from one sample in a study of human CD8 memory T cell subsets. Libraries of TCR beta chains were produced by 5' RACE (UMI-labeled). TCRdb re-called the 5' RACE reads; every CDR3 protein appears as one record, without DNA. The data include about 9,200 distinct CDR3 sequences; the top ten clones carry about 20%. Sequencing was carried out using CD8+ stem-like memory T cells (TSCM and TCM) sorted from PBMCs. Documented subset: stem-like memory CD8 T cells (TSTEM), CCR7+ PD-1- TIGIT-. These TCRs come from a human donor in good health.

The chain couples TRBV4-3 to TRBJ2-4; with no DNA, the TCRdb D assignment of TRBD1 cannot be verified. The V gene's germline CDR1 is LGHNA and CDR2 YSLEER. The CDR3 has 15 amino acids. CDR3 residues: CASSLGQGIGNIQYF.

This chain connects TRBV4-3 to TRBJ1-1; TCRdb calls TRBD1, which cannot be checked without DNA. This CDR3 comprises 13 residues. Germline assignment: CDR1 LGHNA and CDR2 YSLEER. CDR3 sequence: CASSHGANTEAFF.

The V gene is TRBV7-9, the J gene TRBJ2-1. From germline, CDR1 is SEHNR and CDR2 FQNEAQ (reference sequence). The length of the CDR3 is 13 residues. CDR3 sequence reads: CASSNLLSLEQFF.

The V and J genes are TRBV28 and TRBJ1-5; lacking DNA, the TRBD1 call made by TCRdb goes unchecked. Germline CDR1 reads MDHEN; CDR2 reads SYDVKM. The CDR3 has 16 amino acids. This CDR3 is CASNLGENHSNQPQHF.

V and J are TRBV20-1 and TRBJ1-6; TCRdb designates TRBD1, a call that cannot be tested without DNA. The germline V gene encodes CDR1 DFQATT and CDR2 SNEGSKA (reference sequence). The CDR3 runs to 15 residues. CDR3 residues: CSARQGEFYNSPLHF.

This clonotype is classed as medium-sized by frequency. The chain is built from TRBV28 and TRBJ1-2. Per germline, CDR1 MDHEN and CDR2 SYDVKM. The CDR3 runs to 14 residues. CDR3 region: CASSFRMGGYGYTF.

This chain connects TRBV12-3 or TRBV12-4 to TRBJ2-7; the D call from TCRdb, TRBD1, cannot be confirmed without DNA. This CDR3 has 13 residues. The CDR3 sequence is CASSSSSGDEQYF.

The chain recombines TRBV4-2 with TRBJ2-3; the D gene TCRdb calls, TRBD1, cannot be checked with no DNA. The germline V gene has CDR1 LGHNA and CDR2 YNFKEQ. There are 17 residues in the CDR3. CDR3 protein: CASSQDRGQPPTDTQYF.

CDR3 amino acids: CASSPRTSGSTDTQYF. V gene TRBV7-3 combines with J gene TRBJ2-3; TCRdb names TRBD2, which stays unverified in the absence of DNA. This CDR3 is 16 amino acids long. CDR1 and CDR2 (germline): SGHTA, FQGTGA.

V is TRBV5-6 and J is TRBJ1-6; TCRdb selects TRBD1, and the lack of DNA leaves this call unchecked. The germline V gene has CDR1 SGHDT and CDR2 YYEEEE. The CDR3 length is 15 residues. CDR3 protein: CASSADILQEAPLHF.

The CDR3 protein is CASSLSGPFEQYF. The rearrangement joins TRBV7-9 to TRBJ2-7. The CDR3 extends over 13 amino acids. In germline, CDR1 is SEHNR, CDR2 FQNEAQ (reference sequence).